One and the same sample provided the 17 T cell receptor beta chains below, sequenced in a study of T cell repertoires in cytomegalovirus infection. MiXCR, run by TCRdb on the reads, gives a single entry per CDR3 protein. The sample records 380,000 or so distinct CDR3 sequences, about 34% being singletons. Their antigen targets remain unknown. The sample was cultured PBMCs, taken from culture after CMV antigen stimulation. Every receptor here comes from a human donor in good health (CMV status not recorded). Some clones in this sample may be carry-over from other donors' samples.

This clonotype was observed a few times. CDR3 sequence reads: CASSFWGSDNEQFF. CDR3 in DNA: TGTGCCAGCAGTTTTTGGGGGAGTGATAATGAGCAGTTCTTC. The chain joins TRBV12-3 or TRBV12-4 to TRBJ2-1; D might be TRBD1 or TRBD2, each matching 5 bases. The CDR3 has 14 amino acids. Trimming stripped 3 bases from V and 7 bases from J, with 13 bases between.

The chain combines TRBV7-9 with TRBJ2-5; D perhaps matches TRBD1 (6 bases). Trimming pared 1 base from V and 0 bases from J, leaving 15 bases between. CDR1 is SEHNR, CDR2 FQNEAQ, per germline (reference sequence). CDR3 size: 17 residues. The CDR3 coding sequence is TGTGCCAGCAGCTTAGAGGTACAGGGACGTTACCAAGAGACCCAGTACTTC. Its translation is CASSLEVQGRYQETQYF.

This clonotype was detected many times. The rearrangement uses TRBV7-8 and TRBJ1-6; D gene uncertain. V lost 4 bases, J lost 0 bases, and 13 bases lay in between. The CDR3 runs 17 residues. Germline lookup yields CDR1 SGHVS and CDR2 FQNEAQ. In nucleotides, the CDR3 is TGTGCCAGCAGCTCGACGATGTCGATCTCCTATAATTCACCCCTCCACTTT. Translation gives CASSSTMSISYNSPLHF.

Here the CDR3 DNA reads TGTGCCAGCAGCTTTTTTACAGGGGGCGAGGAGACCCAGTACTTC. Its protein is CASSFFTGGEETQYF. The chain recombines TRBV7-9 with TRBJ2-5, with TRBD1 matching over 9 bases. Germline CDR1 SEHNR, CDR2 FQNEAQ (reference sequence). The J segment lost 5 bases and the V segment lost 3 bases, leaving 7 bases of the junction unmatched. The CDR3 length is 15 residues.

This clonotype appeared a few times. This sequence joins TRBV7-8 and TRBJ2-3; no definite D call. The CDR3 runs to 16 residues. The germline V gene has CDR1 SGHVS and CDR2 FQNEAQ. Trimming took off 7 bases at V and 0 bases at J, with 17 bases between the two ends. The CDR3 is CASNRVALRSTDTQYF. The DNA for the CDR3 is TGTGCCAGCAACCGGGTTGCACTCCGCAGCACAGATACGCAGTATTTT.

V gene TRBV20-1 combines with J gene TRBJ1-6; D is possibly TRBD1 (6 bases). The length of the CDR3 is 16 residues. From germline, CDR1 is DFQATT and CDR2 SNEGSKA (reference sequence). With 0 bases removed from V and 7 bases from J, the gap between germline ends came to 16 bases. The CDR3 reads CSARDPGGQSNSPLHF. The DNA for the CDR3 is TGCAGTGCTAGAGATCCCGGTGGACAGAGCAATTCACCCCTCCACTTT.

This clonotype was seen only a few times. V gene TRBV30 combines with J gene TRBJ1-1; TRBD1 is a possible D gene (6 bases). CDR3 size: 14 residues. V was pared by 5 bases and J by 4 bases, with 17 bases between. CDR1 is GTSNPN, CDR2 SVGIG, per germline (reference sequence). CDR3 in DNA: TGTGCCTGGTCCGCGTTAGGGGGTGGCACTGAAGCTTTCTTT. Translating it yields CAWSALGGGTEAFF.

The chain couples TRBV7-3 to TRBJ2-7; D remains unclear. The germline V gene has CDR1 SGHTA and CDR2 FQGTGA. This CDR3 comprises 16 residues. V dropped 2 bases and J dropped 2 bases, with 16 bases sitting between them. As DNA, the CDR3 is TGTGCCAGCAGCTTACCGCCAAAGCCTAATACCTACGAGCAGTACTTC. It codes for CASSLPPKPNTYEQYF.

V is TRBV7-2 and J is TRBJ2-7; 10 nucleotides agree with TRBD1. This CDR3 region has 14 residues. Germline V gene lookup returns CDR1 SGHTA and CDR2 FQGNSA. Trimming cost V 5 bases and J 6 bases; bases outside gene matches: 7. The CDR3 region has the DNA TGTGCCAGCAGCACTCGACAGGGGGCCAGCGAGCAGTACTTC. Translating gives CASSTRQGASEQYF.

This chain links TRBV6-5 with TRBJ2-7, with 11 bases lining up with TRBD1. Germline CDR1 reads MNHEY; CDR2 reads SVGAGI. This CDR3 comprises 17 residues. The V gene end was trimmed by 2 bases and the J gene end by 6 bases; junction bases not matched to a gene: 12. The CDR3 sequence: CASSYLTAGTGGREQYF. The CDR3 coding sequence is TGTGCCAGCAGTTACCTAACCGCCGGGACAGGGGGTCGCGAGCAGTACTTC.

The chain joins TRBV28 to TRBJ2-7; no reliable D call. Germline V gene lookup returns CDR1 MDHEN and CDR2 SYDVKM. This CDR3 is built from 13 residues. Trimming removed 6 bases at V and 2 bases at J, with 11 bases between. In DNA, the CDR3 is TGTGCCAGCAGCCCGAGTGTGGCCTACGAGCAGTACTTC. Translation: CASSPSVAYEQYF. Full variable domain (missing parts from reference TRBV28 and TRBJ2-7): DVKVTQSSRYLVKRTGEKVFLECVQDMDHENMFWYRQDPGLGLRLIYFSYDVKMKEKGDIPEGYSVSREKKERFSLILESASTNQTSMYLCASSPSVAYEQYFGPGTRLTVT.

The chain has TRBV10-3 and TRBJ2-3; no reliable D call. In germline, CDR1 is ENHRY, CDR2 SYGVKD. Trimming took 8 bases from V and 2 from J, leaving 14 bases between them. The CDR3 extends over 14 amino acids. The CDR3 sequence: CAIGEGQTTDTQYF. The CDR3 DNA reads TGTGCCATCGGCGAAGGTCAGACCACAGATACGCAGTATTTT.

This chain connects TRBV12-3 or TRBV12-4 to TRBJ2-6; D unresolved. This CDR3 region has 13 residues. Trimming stripped 9 bases from V and 0 bases from J, with 6 bases between. The chain's CDR3 is CASGSSGANVLTF. The CDR3 DNA sequence: TGTGCCAGTGGAAGCTCTGGGGCCAACGTCCTGACTTTC.

There are many counts of this clonotype. The gene calls are TRBV7-9 and TRBJ2-4, with 8 nucleotides matching TRBD2. The V gene's germline CDR1 is SEHNR and CDR2 FQNEAQ (reference sequence). V gave up 5 bases and J gave up 0 bases; unmatched junction bases: 6. The CDR3 is 16 amino acids. The CDR3, as DNA: TGTGCCAGCAGCCGTAGCGGGGACCTAGCCAAAAACATTCAGTACTTC. Translating it yields CASSRSGDLAKNIQYF. The full variable domain, with the rest looked up from reference TRBV7-9 and TRBJ2-4, is DTGVSQNPRHKITKRGQNVTFRCDPISEHNRLYWYRQTLGQGPEFLTYFQNEAQLEKSRLLSDRFSAERPKGSFSTLEIQRTEQGDSAMYLCASSRSGDLAKNIQYFGAGTRLSVL.

The rearrangement joins TRBV7-2 to TRBJ2-7; the D gene is possibly TRBD2 (6 bases). Germline V gene data show CDR1 as SGHTA and CDR2 as FQGNSA. The CDR3 contains 15 residues. Trimming took off 5 bases at V and 2 bases at J, with 16 bases between the two ends. Here the CDR3 reads CASSLGPAGTYEQYF. In DNA form, the CDR3 reads TGTGCCAGCAGCCTAGGCCCAGCGGGTACCTACGAGCAGTACTTC.

A single count supports this clonotype. V is TRBV7-3 and J is TRBJ2-1, with D uncertain. Germline V gives CDR1 SGHTA, CDR2 FQGTGA. Trimming cost V 2 bases and J 9 bases, with 8 bases left between them. The CDR3 runs 12 residues. The CDR3 DNA is TGTGCCAGCAGCTTACCAGACCGTGAGCAGTTCTTC. Its translation is CASSLPDREQFF.

This clonotype was counted many times. The V gene is TRBV7-2, the J gene TRBJ2-6; TRBD2 matches 8 bases. Germline V CDR1 and CDR2: SGHTA, FQGNSA. The V and J ends lost 7 bases and 2 bases, in that order; junction bases with no gene match: 16. The CDR3 contains 19 residues. The CDR3 reads CASKPKPGLGNPGANVLTF. The DNA of the CDR3 is TGTGCCAGCAAGCCAAAGCCGGGACTAGGGAACCCTGGGGCCAACGTCCTGACTTTC. Full variable domain (missing parts from reference TRBV7-2 and TRBJ2-6): GAGVSQSPSNKVTEKGKDVELRCDPISGHTALYWYRQSLGQGLEFLIYFQGNSAPDKSGLPSDRFSAERTGGSVSTLTIQRTQQEDSAVYLCASKPKPGLGNPGANVLTFGAGSRLTVL.